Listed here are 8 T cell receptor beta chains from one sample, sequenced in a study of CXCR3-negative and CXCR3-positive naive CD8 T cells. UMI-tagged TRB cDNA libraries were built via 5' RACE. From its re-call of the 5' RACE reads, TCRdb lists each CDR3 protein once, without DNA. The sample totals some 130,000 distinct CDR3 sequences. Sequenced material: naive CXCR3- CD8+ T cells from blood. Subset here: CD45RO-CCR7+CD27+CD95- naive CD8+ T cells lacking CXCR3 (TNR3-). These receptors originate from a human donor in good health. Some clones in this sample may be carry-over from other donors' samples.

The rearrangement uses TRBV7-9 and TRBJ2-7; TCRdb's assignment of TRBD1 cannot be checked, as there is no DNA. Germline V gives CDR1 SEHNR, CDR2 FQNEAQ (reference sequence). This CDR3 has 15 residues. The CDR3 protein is CASSLGIGTHYEQYF.

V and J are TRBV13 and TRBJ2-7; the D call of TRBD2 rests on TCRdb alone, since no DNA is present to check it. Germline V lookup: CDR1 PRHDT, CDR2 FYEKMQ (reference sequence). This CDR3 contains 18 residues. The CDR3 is CASSLSLAGGGFLAEQYF.

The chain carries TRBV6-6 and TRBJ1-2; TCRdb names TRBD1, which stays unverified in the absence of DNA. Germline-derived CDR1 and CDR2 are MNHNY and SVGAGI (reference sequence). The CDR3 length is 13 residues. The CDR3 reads CASSVDRFNGYTF.

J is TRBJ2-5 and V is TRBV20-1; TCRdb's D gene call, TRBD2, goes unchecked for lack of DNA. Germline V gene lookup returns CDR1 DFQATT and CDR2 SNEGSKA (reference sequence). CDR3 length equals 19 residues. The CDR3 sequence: CSARAGELAGVPPPETQYF.

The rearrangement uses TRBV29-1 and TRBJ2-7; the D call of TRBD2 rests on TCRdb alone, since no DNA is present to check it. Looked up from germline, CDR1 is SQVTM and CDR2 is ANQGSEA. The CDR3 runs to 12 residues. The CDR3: CSASGGQGEQYF.

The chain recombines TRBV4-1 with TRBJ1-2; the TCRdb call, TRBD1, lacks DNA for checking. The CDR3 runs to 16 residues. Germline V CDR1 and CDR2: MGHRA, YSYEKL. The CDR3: CASSQVLTGKSSGYTF.

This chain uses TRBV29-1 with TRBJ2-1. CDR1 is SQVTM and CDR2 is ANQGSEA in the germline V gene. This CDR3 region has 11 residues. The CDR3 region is CSVDEGNEQFF.

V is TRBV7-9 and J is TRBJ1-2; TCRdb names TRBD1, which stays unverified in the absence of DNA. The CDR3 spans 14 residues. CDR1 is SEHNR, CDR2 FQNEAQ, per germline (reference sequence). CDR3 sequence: CASSLATGFYGYTF.